This T cell receptor beta chain originates from a study of blood T cells in healthy people across ages. The authors ran a second PCR of about 6 to 12 cycles using a sample-barcoded 5' primer and a J-beta primer mix. TCRdb independently ran MiXCR on the 5' RACE reads; one entry per CDR3 protein. The sample has some 1.1 million distinct CDR3 sequences, approximately 38% seen once; the top ten hold 13%. As concerns this clonotype: It may be a read error: a sequence one base away is much more abundant.

The CDR3 length is 13 residues. Each donor gave roughly 9.1 milliliters of peripheral blood. The material sequenced was blood. This rearrangement joins TRBV12-3 or TRBV12-4 to TRBJ1-5; 9 bases match TRBD1. This clonotype was sampled from a man aged 18 to 30 in good health. The CDR3 spells CASSGTGNQSQHF. The DNA of the CDR3 is TGTGCCAGCAGTGGGACAGGGAATCAGTCCCAGCATTTT.